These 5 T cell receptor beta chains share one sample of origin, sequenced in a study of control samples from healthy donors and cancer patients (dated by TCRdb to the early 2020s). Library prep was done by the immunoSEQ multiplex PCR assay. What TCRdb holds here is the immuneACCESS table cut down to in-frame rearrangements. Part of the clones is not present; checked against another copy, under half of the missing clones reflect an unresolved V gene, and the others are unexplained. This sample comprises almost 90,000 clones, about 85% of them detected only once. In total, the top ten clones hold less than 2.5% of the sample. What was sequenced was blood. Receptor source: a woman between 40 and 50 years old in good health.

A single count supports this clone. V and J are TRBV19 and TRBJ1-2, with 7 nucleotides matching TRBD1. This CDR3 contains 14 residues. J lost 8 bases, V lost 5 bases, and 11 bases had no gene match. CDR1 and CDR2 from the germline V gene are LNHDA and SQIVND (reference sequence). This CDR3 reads CASSGDRPWEGYTF. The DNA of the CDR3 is TGTGCCAGTAGTGGGGACAGACCCTGGGAAGGCTACACCTTC.

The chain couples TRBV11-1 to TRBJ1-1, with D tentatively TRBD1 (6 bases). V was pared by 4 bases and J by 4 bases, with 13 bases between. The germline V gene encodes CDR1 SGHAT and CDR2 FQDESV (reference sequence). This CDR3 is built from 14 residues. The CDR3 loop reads CASSSTGGITEAFF. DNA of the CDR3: TGTGCCAGCAGCTCGACAGGTGGGATCACTGAAGCTTTCTTT.

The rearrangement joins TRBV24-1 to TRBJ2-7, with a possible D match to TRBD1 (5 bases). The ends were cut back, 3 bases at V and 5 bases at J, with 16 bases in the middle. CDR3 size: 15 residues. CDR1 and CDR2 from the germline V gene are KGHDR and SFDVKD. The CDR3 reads CATSDARTFAHEQYF. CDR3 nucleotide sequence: TGTGCCACCAGTGATGCGAGGACATTCGCCCACGAGCAGTACTTC.

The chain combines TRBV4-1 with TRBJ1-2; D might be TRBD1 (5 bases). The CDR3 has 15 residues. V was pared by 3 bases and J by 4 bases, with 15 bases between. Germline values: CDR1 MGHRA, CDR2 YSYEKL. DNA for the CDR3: TGCGCCAGCAGCCAGGCCAGGGTGGGGCCCTATGGCTACACCTTC. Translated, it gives CASSQARVGPYGYTF.

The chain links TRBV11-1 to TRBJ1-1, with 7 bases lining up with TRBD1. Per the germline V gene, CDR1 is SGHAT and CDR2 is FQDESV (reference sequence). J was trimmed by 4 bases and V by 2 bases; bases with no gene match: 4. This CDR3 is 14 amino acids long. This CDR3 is CASSLQQGVTEAFF. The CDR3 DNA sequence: TGTGCCAGCAGCTTACAGCAGGGGGTCACTGAAGCTTTCTTT.